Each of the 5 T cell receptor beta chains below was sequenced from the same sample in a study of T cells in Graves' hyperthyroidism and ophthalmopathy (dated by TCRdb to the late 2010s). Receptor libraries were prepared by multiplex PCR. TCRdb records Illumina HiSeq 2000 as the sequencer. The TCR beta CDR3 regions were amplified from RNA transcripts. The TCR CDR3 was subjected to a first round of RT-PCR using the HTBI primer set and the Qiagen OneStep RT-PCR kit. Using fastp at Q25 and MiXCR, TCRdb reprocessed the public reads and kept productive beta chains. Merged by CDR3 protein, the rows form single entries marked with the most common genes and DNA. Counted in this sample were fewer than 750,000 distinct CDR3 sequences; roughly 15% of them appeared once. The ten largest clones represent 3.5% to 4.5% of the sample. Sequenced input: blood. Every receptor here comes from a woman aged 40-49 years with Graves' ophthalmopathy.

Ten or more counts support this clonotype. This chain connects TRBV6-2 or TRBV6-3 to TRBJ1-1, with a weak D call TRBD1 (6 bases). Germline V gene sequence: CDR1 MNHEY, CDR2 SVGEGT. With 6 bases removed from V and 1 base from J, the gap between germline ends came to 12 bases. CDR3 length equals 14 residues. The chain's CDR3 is CASSSDRPNTEAFF. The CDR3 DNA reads TGTGCCAGCAGCAGCGACAGGCCGAACACTGAAGCTTTCTTT.

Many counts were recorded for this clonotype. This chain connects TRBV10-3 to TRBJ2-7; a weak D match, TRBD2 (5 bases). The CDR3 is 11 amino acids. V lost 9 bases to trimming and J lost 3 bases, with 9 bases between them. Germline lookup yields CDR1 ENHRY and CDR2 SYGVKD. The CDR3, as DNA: TGTGCCATTGGGAGAGACTACGAGCAGTACTTC. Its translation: CAIGRDYEQYF.

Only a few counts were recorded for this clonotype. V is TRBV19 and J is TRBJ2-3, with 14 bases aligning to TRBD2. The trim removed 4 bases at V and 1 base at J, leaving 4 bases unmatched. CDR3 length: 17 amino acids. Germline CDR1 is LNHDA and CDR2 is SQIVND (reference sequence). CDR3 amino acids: CASSRGLAGAGTDTQYF. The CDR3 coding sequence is TGTGCCAGTAGTAGGGGACTAGCGGGAGCGGGCACAGATACGCAGTATTTT.

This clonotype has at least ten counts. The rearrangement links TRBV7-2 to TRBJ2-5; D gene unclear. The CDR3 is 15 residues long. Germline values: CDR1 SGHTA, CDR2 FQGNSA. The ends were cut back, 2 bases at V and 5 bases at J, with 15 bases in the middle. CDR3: CASSLRTNFVETQYF. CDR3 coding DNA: TGTGCCAGCAGCTTAAGGACCAACTTCGTGGAGACCCAGTACTTC.

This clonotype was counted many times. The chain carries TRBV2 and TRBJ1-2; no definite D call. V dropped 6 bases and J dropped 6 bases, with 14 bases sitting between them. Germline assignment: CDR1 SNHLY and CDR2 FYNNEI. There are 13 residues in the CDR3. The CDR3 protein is CASSSTRSNGYTF. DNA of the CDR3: TGTGCCAGCAGCTCGACAAGAAGCAATGGCTACACCTTC.